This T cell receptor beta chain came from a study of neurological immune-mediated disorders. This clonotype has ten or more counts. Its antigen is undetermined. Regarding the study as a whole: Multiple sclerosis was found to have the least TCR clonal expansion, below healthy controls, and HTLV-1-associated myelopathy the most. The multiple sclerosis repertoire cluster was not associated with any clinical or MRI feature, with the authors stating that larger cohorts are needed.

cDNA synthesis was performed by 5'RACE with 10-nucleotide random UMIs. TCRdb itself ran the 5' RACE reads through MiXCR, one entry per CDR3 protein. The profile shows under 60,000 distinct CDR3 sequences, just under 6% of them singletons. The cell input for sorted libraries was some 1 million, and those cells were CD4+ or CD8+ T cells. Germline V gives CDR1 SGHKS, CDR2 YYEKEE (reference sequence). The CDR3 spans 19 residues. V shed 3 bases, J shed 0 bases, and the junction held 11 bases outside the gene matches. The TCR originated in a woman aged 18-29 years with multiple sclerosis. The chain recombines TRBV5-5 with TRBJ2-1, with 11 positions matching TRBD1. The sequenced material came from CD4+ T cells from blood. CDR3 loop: CASSSPGQGGFSSYNEQFF. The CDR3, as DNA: TGTGCCAGCAGCTCACCGGGACAGGGGGGCTTTAGCTCCTACAATGAGCAGTTCTTC.